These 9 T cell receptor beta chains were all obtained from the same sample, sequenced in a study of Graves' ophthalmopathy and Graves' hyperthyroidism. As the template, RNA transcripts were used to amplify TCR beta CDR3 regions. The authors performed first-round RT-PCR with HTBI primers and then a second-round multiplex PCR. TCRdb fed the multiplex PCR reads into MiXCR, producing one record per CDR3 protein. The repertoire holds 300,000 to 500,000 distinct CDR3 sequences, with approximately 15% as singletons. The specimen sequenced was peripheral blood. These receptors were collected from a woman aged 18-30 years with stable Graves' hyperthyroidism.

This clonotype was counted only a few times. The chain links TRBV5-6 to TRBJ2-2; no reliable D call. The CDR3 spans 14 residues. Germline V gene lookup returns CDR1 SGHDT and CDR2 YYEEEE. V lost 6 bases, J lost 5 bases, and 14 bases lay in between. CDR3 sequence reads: CASNPPSSTGELFF. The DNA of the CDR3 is TGTGCCAGCAACCCACCTAGTTCAACCGGGGAGCTGTTTTTT.

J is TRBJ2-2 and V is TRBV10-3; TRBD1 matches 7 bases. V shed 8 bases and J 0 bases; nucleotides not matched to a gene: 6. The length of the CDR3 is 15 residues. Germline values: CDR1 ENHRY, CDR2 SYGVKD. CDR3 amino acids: CAIGDRPTNTGELFF. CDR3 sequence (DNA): TGTGCCATCGGGGACAGACCAACGAACACCGGGGAGCTGTTTTTT.

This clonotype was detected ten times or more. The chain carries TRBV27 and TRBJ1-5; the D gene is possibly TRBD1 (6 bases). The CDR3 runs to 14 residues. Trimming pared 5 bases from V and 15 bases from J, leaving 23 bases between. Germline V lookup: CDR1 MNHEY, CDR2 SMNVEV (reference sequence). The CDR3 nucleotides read TGTGCCAGCAGTGACGACAGGTTAGAGGAGGGACTGCATTTT. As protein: CASSDDRLEEGLHF.

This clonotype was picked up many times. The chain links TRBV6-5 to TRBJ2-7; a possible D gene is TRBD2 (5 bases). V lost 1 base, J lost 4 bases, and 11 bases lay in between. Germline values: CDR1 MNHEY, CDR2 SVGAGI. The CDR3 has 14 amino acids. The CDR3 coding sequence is TGTGCCAGCAGTTACTTAGGGCCGGGGTACGAGCAGTACTTC. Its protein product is CASSYLGPGYEQYF.

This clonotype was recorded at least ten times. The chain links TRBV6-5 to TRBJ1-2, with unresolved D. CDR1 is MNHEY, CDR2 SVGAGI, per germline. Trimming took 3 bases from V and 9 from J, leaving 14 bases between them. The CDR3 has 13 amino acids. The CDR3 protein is CASSYFVGSSYTF. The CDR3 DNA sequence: TGTGCCAGCAGTTATTTTGTGGGGAGTAGCTACACCTTC.

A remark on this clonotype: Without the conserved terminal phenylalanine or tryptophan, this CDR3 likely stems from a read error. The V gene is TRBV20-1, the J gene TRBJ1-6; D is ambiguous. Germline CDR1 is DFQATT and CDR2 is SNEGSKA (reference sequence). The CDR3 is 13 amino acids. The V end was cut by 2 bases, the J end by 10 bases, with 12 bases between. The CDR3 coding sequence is TGCAGTGCTAGACGCGGGTGGGAATCACCCCTCCACTCC. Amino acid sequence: CSARRGWESPLHS.

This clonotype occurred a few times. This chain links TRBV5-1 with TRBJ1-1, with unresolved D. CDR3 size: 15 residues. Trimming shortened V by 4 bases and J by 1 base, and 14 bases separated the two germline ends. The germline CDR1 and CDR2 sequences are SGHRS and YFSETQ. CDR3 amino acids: CASSPLSRPNTEAFF. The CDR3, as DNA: TGCGCCAGCAGCCCACTTTCCCGGCCGAACACTGAAGCTTTCTTT.

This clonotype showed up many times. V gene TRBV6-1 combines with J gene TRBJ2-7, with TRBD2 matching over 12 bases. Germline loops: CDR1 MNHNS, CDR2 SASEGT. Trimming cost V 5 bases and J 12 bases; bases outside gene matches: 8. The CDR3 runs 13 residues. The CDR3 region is CASSLGLAGGTYF. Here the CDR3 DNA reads TGTGCCAGCAGTCTAGGGCTAGCGGGGGGGACGTACTTC.

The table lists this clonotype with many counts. Here the CDR3 DNA reads TGTGCCAGCAGTTTAATCCTGAACACTGAAGCTTTCTTT. Encoded protein: CASSLILNTEAFF. The chain uses TRBV12-3 or TRBV12-4 and TRBJ1-1; D is uncertain. This CDR3 is built from 13 residues. The V and J ends lost 2 bases and 0 bases respectively, with 4 bases between them.